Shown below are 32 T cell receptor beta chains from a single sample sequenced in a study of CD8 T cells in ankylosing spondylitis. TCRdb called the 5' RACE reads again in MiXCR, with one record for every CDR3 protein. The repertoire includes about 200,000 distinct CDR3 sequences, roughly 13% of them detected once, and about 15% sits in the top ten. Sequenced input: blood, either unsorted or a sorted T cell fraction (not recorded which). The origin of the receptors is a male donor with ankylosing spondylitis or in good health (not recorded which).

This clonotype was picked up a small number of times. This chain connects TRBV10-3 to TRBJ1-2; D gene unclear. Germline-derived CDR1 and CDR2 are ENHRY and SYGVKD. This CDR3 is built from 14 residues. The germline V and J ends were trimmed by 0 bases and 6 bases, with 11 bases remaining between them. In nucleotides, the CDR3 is TGTGCCATCAGTGAGTCCCAAGGATTGGATGGCTACACCTTC. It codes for CAISESQGLDGYTF.

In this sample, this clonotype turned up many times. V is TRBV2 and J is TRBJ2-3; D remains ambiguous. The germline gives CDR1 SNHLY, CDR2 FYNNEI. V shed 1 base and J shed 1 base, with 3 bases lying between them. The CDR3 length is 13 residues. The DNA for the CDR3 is TGTGCCAGCAGTGAAGATCGCACAGATACGCAGTATTTT. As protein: CASSEDRTDTQYF.

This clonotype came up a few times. The CDR3 is CASTDGLAANNEQFF. CDR3 bases: TGTGCCAGCACCGATGGACTAGCGGCTAACAATGAGCAGTTCTTC. The chain recombines TRBV27 with TRBJ2-1; 10 nucleotides align to TRBD2. V shed 7 bases, J shed 5 bases, and the junction held 8 bases outside the gene matches. Germline CDR1 and CDR2: MNHEY and SMNVEV (reference sequence). The CDR3 runs 15 residues.

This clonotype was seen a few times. CDR3 DNA: TGCAGTGCAGTAGTAACTAGCGGGAGTAATAAGGGCAATGAGCAGTTCTTC. It is translated as CSAVVTSGSNKGNEQFF. The rearrangement uses TRBV20-1 and TRBJ2-1; 11 nucleotides agree with TRBD2. In germline, CDR1 is DFQATT, CDR2 SNEGSKA (reference sequence). J was trimmed by 6 bases and V by 6 bases; bases with no gene match: 16. The CDR3 runs to 17 residues.

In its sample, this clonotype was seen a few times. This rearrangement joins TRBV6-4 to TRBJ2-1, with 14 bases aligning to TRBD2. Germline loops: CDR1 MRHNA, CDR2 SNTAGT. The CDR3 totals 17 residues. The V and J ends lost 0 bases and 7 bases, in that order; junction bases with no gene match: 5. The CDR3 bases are TGTGCCAGCAGTGACTCCGGACTAGCGGGGGGCACAAATGAGCAGTTCTTC. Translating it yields CASSDSGLAGGTNEQFF.

CDR3 bases: TGTGCCAGCAGTCACTATACGGAGCAGTTCTTC. Encoded protein: CASSHYTEQFF. The rearrangement uses TRBV14 and TRBJ2-1; the D is unclear. The CDR3 has 11 residues. V was cut by 6 bases and J by 10 bases, with 10 bases left in between. Per the germline V gene, CDR1 is SGHDN and CDR2 is FVKESK.

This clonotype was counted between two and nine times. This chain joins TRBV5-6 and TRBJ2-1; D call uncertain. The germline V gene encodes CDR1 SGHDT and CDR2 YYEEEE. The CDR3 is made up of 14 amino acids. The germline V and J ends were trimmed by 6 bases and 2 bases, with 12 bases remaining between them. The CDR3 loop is CASTVLVPYNEQFF. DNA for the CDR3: TGTGCCAGCACCGTACTCGTCCCCTACAATGAGCAGTTCTTC.

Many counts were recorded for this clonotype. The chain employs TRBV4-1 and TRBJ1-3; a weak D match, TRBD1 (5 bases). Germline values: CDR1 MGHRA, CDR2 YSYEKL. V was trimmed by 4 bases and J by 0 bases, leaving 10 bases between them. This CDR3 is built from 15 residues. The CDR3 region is CASSLGALSGNTIYF. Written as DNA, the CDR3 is TGCGCCAGCAGCCTCGGGGCCCTCTCTGGAAACACCATATATTTT.

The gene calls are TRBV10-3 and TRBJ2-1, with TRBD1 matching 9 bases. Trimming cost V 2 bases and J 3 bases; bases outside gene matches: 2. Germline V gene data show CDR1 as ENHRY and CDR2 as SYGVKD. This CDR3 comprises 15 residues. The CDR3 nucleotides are TGTGCCATCAGTGAGCCGACAGGGGGCTACAATGAGCAGTTCTTC. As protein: CAISEPTGGYNEQFF.

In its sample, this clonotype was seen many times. The CDR3 loop reads CASSLRQGMEDTQYF. In nucleotides, the CDR3 is TGCGCCAGCAGCTTACGACAGGGAATGGAAGATACGCAGTATTTT. The gene calls are TRBV5-1 and TRBJ2-3; 7 nucleotides match TRBD1. Trimming removed 2 bases from V and 5 bases from J; junction bases left unmatched: 8. Germline V gene data show CDR1 as SGHRS and CDR2 as YFSETQ. This CDR3 is 15 amino acids long.

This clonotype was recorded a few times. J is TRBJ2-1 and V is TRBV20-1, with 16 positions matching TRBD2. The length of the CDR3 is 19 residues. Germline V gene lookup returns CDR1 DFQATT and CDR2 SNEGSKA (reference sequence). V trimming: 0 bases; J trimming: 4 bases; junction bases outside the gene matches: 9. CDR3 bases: TGCAGTGCTAGAGATCTTACGGGACTAGCGGGAGGGGGTTACAATGAGCAGTTCTTC. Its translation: CSARDLTGLAGGGYNEQFF.

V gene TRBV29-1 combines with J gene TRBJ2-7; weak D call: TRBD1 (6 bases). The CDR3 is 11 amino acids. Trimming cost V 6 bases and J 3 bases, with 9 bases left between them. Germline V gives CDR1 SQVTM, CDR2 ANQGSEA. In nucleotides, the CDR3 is TGCAGCGTGAGGGGGAACTACGAGCAGTACTTC. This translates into CSVRGNYEQYF.

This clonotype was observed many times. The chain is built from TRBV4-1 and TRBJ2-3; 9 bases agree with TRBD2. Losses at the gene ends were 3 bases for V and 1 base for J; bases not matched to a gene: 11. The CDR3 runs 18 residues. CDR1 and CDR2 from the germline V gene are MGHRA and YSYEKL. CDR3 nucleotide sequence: TGCGCCAGCAGCCAGGCTCGGCGGGAGGGACCAGGCACAGATACGCAGTATTTT. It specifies CASSQARREGPGTDTQYF.

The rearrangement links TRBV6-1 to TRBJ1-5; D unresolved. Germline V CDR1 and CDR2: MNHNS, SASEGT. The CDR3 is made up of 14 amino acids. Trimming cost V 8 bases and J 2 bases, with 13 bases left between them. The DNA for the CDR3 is TGTGCCAGCCTAACGGGATATGGCAATCAGCCCCAGCATTTT. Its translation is CASLTGYGNQPQHF.

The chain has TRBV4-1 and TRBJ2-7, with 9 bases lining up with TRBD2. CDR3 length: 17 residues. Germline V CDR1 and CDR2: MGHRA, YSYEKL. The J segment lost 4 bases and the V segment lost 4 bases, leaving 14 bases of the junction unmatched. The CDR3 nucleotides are TGCGCCAGCAGCCCAATCTCGGCGGGAGGGCCTCAGTACGAGCAGTACTTC. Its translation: CASSPISAGGPQYEQYF.

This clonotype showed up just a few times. DNA of the CDR3: TGTGCCAGCAGTGACGTATTTGGGACTGAAGCTTTCTTT. This encodes CASSDVFGTEAFF. The chain recombines TRBV6-4 with TRBJ1-1, with D hard to call. The CDR3 contains 13 residues. The ends were cut back, 2 bases at V and 5 bases at J, with 9 bases in the middle. CDR1 and CDR2 (germline): MRHNA, SNTAGT.

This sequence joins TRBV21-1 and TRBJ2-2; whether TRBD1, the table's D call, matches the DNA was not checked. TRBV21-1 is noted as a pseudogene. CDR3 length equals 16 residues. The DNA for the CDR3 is TGTGCCAGCACCATCGCCCCAGATCCGTTTGAGGGGGAGCTGTTTTTT. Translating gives CASTIAPDPFEGELFF.

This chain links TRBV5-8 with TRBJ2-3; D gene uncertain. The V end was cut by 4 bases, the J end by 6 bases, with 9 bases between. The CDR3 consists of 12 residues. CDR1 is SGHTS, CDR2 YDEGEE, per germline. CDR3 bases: TGTGCCAGCAGCCCCGCCTCGGATACGCAGTATTTT. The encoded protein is CASSPASDTQYF.

CDR3 protein: CASSQDEGLDEQFF. The CDR3 bases are TGTGCCAGCAGCCAAGACGAGGGGTTGGATGAGCAGTTCTTC. This chain connects TRBV3-1 to TRBJ2-1, with D perhaps assigned TRBD1 or TRBD2 (5 bases each). Germline V gene sequence: CDR1 LGHDT, CDR2 YNNKEL (reference sequence). Deletions cut 0 bases from V and 8 bases from J, with 11 bases between. The CDR3 consists of 14 residues.

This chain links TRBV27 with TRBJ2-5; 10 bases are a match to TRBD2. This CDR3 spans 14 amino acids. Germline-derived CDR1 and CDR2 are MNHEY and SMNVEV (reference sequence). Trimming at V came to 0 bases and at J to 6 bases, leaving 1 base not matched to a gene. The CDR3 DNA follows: TGTGCCAGCAGTTTATCAGCGGGGGGGAAGACCCAGTACTTC. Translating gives CASSLSAGGKTQYF.

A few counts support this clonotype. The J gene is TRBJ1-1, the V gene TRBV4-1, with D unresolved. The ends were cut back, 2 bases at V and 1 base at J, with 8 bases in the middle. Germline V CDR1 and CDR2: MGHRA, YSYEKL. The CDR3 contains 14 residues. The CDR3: CASSQYDGNTEAFF. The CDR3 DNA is TGCGCCAGCAGCCAATATGACGGGAACACTGAAGCTTTCTTT.

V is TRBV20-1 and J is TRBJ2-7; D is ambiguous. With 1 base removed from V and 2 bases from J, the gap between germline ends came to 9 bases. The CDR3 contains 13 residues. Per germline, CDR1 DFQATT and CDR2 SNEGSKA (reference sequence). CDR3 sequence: CSARADGAYEQYF. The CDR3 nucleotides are TGCAGTGCTAGAGCCGATGGAGCCTACGAGCAGTACTTC.

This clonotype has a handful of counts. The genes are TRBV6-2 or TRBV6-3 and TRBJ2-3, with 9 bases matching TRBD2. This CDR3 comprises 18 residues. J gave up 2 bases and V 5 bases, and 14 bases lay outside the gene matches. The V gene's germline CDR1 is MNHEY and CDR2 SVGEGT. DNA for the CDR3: TGTGCCAGCAGTACCCGAGATTTTTCTAGCGGGGCCACAGATACGCAGTATTTT. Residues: CASSTRDFSSGATDTQYF.

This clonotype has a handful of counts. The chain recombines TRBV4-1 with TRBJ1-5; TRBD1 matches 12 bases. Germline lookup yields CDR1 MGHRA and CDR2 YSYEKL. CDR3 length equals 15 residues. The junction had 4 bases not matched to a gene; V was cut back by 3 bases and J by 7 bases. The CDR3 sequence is CASSQGQGAGQPQHF. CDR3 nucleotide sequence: TGCGCCAGCAGCCAGGGACAGGGGGCGGGCCAGCCCCAGCATTTT.

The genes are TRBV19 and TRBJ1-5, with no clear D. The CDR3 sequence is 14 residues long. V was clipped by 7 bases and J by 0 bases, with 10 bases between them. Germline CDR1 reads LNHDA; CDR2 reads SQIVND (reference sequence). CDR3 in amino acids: CASNVGGSNQPQHF. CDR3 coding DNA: TGTGCCAGTAATGTTGGAGGTAGCAATCAGCCCCAGCATTTT.

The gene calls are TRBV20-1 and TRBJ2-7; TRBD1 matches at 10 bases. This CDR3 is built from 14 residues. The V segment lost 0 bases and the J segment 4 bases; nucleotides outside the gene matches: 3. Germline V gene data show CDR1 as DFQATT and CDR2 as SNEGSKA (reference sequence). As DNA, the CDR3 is TGCAGTGCTAGAGAACCGGGACAGGGGTACGAGCAGTACTTC. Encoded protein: CSAREPGQGYEQYF.

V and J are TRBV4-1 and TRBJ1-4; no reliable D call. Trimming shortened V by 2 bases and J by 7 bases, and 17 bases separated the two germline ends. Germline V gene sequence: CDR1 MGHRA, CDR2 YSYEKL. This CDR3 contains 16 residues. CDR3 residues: CASSQPPGGITEKLFF. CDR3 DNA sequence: TGCGCCAGCAGCCAACCCCCGGGAGGGATTACTGAAAAACTGTTTTTT.

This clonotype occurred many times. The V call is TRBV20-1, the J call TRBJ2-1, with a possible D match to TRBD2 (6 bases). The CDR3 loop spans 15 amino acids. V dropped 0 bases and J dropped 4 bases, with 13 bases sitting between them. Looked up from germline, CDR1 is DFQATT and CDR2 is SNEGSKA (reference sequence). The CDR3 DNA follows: TGCAGTGCTAGAGATGTCGGGAGCCGATACAATGAGCAGTTCTTC. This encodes CSARDVGSRYNEQFF.

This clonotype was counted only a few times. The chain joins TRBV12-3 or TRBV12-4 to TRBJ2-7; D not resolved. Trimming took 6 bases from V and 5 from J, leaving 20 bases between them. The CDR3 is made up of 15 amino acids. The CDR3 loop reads CASSSLTPLVNEQYF. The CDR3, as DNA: TGTGCCAGCAGCTCCTTGACACCCCTAGTGAACGAGCAGTACTTC.

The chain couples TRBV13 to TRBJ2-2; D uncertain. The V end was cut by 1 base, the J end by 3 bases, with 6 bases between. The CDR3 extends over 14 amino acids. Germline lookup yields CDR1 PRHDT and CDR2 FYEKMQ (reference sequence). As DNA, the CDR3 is TGTGCCAGCAGCTTAGCGGCTGACACCGGGGAGCTGTTTTTT. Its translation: CASSLAADTGELFF.

DNA for the CDR3: TGTGCCAGCAGTTTCGGGTCGGCCTATGGCTACACCTTC. Amino acid sequence: CASSFGSAYGYTF. The chain links TRBV5-5 to TRBJ1-2; no definite D call. From germline, CDR1 is SGHKS and CDR2 YYEKEE (reference sequence). The CDR3 has 13 amino acids. V was shortened by 5 bases and J by 4 bases, with 12 bases between the two germline ends.

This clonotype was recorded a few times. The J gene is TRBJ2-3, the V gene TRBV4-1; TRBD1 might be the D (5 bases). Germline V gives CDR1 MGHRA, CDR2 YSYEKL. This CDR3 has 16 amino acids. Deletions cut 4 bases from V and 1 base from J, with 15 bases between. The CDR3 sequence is CASSRGGLGGTDTQYF. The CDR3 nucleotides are TGCGCCAGCAGCCGGGGTGGCTTAGGGGGCACAGATACGCAGTATTTT.